The 27 T cell receptor beta chains listed next were all sequenced from one sample in a study of technical replicates of blood from several donors (dated by TCRdb to about 2017). The library was generated by the immunoSEQ multiplex PCR assay. TCRdb mirrors the immuneACCESS table, restricted to in-frame sequences. Some clones are absent from its copies; in checked studies, under half trace to an unresolved V gene, and the reason for the others is unknown. The sample includes approximately 13,000 clones, with about 82% observed a single time. The ten most abundant clones make up roughly 12% of the sample. The sample comprised PBMCs. The receptors derive from a human donor in good health.

The chain is built from TRBV28 and TRBJ1-1; 8 bases match TRBD1. J gave up 4 bases and V 5 bases, and 9 bases lay outside the gene matches. Per germline, CDR1 MDHEN and CDR2 SYDVKM. CDR3 length: 15 residues. CDR3 in amino acids: CASSLATGGPTEAFF. In DNA, the CDR3 is TGTGCCAGCAGTCTAGCAACAGGGGGGCCCACTGAAGCTTTCTTT.

This clone was detected once. J is TRBJ2-7 and V is TRBV6-5; 12 positions match TRBD2. J lost 7 bases, V lost 6 bases, and 10 bases had no gene match. CDR1 is MNHEY and CDR2 is SVGAGI in the germline V gene. This CDR3 comprises 15 residues. The CDR3 reads CASRSLAGGPGEQYF. The CDR3, as DNA: TGTGCCAGCAGGTCCCTAGCGGGAGGGCCGGGGGAGCAGTACTTC.

This rearrangement joins TRBV6-7 to TRBJ2-7; unclear D gene. TRBV6-7 is sorted into the ORF group, with uncertain function. V gave up 10 bases and J gave up 3 bases, with 25 bases separating them. The CDR3 has 16 residues. CDR3 in DNA: TGTGCCAACCTAAGAGGCGCCCTTCCGCCCTACTACGAGCAGTACTTC. It yields the protein CANLRGALPPYYEQYF.

Only one count was recorded for this clone. V and J are TRBV30 and TRBJ2-1; 11 nucleotides match TRBD2. The CDR3 consists of 14 residues. The germline V gene encodes CDR1 GTSNPN and CDR2 SVGIG (reference sequence). The V and J ends lost 3 bases and 3 bases, in that order; junction bases with no gene match: 1. The chain's CDR3 is CAWRTSGNYNEQFF. In nucleotides, the CDR3 is TGTGCCTGGAGGACTAGCGGGAACTACAATGAGCAGTTCTTC.

The chain carries TRBV11-1 and TRBJ2-7, with D uncertain. The V end lost 2 bases, the J end lost 7 bases, and 21 bases lay between the germline ends. From germline, CDR1 is SGHAT and CDR2 FQDESV (reference sequence). This CDR3 region has 16 residues. The DNA of the CDR3 is TGTGCCAGCAGCTTAACGGTTAGCAGCTCAACAAGGGAGCAGTACTTC. It translates to CASSLTVSSSTREQYF.

The chain has TRBV30 and TRBJ2-1; 11 bases fit TRBD2. V shed 2 bases and J 1 base; nucleotides not matched to a gene: 4. The CDR3 is 16 residues long. Germline lookup yields CDR1 GTSNPN and CDR2 SVGIG (reference sequence). The CDR3 coding sequence is TGTGCCTGGAGTCCAGTAGCGGGAGGGTCCTACAATGAGCAGTTCTTC. It yields the protein CAWSPVAGGSYNEQFF.

J is TRBJ1-5 and V is TRBV25-1; weak D call: TRBD1 (5 bases). CDR1 and CDR2 from the germline V gene are MGHDK and SYGVNS. The CDR3 totals 15 residues. Deletions cut 4 bases from V and 6 bases from J, with 16 bases between. The CDR3 loop reads CASSAGAGYGQPQHF. In DNA form, the CDR3 reads TGTGCCAGCAGTGCCGGGGCGGGGTACGGTCAGCCCCAGCATTTT.

V gene TRBV10-2 combines with J gene TRBJ1-2; D is uncertain. The V gene's germline CDR1 is WSHSY and CDR2 SAAADI. This CDR3 has 17 residues. V lost 5 bases and J lost 3, with 22 bases in between. The DNA of the CDR3 is TGCGCCAGCAGTTGGCGGGGAGGGCTTCGAATGGACTATGGCTACACCTTC. This codes for CASSWRGGLRMDYGYTF.

J is TRBJ2-2 and V is TRBV2, with D possibly TRBD2 on 5 matching bases. V gave up 1 base and J gave up 6 bases, with 9 bases separating them. The CDR3 is made up of 14 amino acids. Germline V gene sequence: CDR1 SNHLY, CDR2 FYNNEI. The CDR3 reads CASSEGSEAGELFF. For the CDR3, the DNA is TGTGCCAGCAGTGAAGGCTCGGAGGCCGGGGAGCTGTTTTTT. Drawing the rest from reference TRBV2 and TRBJ2-2, the complete variable domain is EPEVTQTPSHQVTQMGQEVILRCVPISNHLYFYWYRQILGQKVEFLVSFYNNEISEKSEIFDDQFSVERPDGSNFTLKIRSTKLEDSAMYFCASSEGSEAGELFFGEGSRLTVL.

V gene TRBV7-6 combines with J gene TRBJ2-5; 11 bases align to TRBD2. CDR1 and CDR2 (germline): SGHVS, FNYEAQ. After removal of 5 bases from V and 4 bases from J, the junction contained 3 bases not matched to a gene. There are 14 residues in the CDR3. In DNA form, the CDR3 reads TGTGCCAGCAGCCAAGGGACTAGCGGAGAGACCCAGTACTTC. Amino acids: CASSQGTSGETQYF.

This chain connects TRBV11-2 to TRBJ2-3, with TRBD2 identical over 13 bases. Trimming at V came to 5 bases and at J to 4 bases, leaving 0 bases not matched to a gene. Germline V lookup: CDR1 SGHAT, CDR2 FQNNGV. The CDR3 runs to 14 residues. The CDR3 loop is CASSGLAGADTQYF. The CDR3 nucleotides read TGTGCCAGCAGCGGACTAGCGGGAGCAGATACGCAGTATTTT. Variable domain in full (rest from reference TRBV11-2 and TRBJ2-3): EAGVAQSPRYKIIEKRQSVAFWCNPISGHATLYWYQQILGQGPKLLIQFQNNGVVDDSQLPKDRFSAERLKGVDSTLKIQPAKLEDSAVYLCASSGLAGADTQYFGPGTRLTVL.

This clone has a single count. The chain has TRBV5-6 and TRBJ2-2; possible D gene TRBD1, 5 bases. The V end lost 2 bases, the J end lost 3 bases, and 11 bases lay between the germline ends. Per the germline V gene, CDR1 is SGHDT and CDR2 is YYEEEE. The CDR3 extends over 15 amino acids. This chain's CDR3 is CASSFRAGYTGELFF. The CDR3 nucleotides read TGTGCCAGCAGCTTTCGGGCAGGGTACACCGGGGAGCTGTTTTTT. The complete variable domain, with remaining parts taken from reference TRBV5-6 and TRBJ2-2, reads DAGVTQSPTHLIKTRGQQVTLRCSPKSGHDTVSWYQQALGQGPQFIFQYYEEEERQRGNFPDRFSGHQFPNYSSELNVNALLLGDSALYLCASSFRAGYTGELFFGEGSRLTVL.

The chain uses TRBV5-6 and TRBJ2-7; maybe TRBD1 (5 bases). The CDR3 contains 15 residues. V was cut by 2 bases and J by 2 bases, with 14 bases left in between. Germline-derived CDR1 and CDR2 are SGHDT and YYEEEE. The CDR3 here is CASSFWGRETYEQYF. The CDR3 DNA reads TGTGCCAGCAGCTTCTGGGGCAGGGAAACCTACGAGCAGTACTTC.

The chain carries TRBV5-6 and TRBJ2-3; TRBD2 matches 11 bases. Germline lookup yields CDR1 SGHDT and CDR2 YYEEEE. The CDR3 extends over 15 amino acids. V was clipped by 5 bases and J by 2 bases; unmatched bases: 4. CDR3 DNA sequence: TGTGCCAGCAGTTCGACTAGCGGGAACACAGATACGCAGTATTTT. This gives the protein CASSSTSGNTDTQYF.

V and J are TRBV10-1 and TRBJ2-5; D is ambiguous. CDR3 length equals 14 residues. The germline gives CDR1 WNHNN, CDR2 SYGVQD (reference sequence). The V end lost 0 bases, the J end lost 2 bases, and 7 bases lay between the germline ends. CDR3 loop: CASSESPAQETQYF. The CDR3 nucleotides read TGCGCCAGCAGTGAGTCTCCAGCGCAAGAGACCCAGTACTTC.

CDR3 bases: TGTGCCAGCAGTGAATCAGGGGACAGACCCTACGAGCAGTACTTC. This codes for CASSESGDRPYEQYF. This chain links TRBV2 with TRBJ2-7, with 7 bases lining up with TRBD1. The junction had 6 bases not matched to a gene; V was cut back by 2 bases and J by 2 bases. This CDR3 has 15 residues. Germline V gene sequence: CDR1 SNHLY, CDR2 FYNNEI.

This chain links TRBV7-2 with TRBJ1-2, with a weak D call TRBD1 (5 bases). CDR1 is SGHTA, CDR2 FQGNSA, per germline. The V end lost 1 base, the J end lost 7 bases, and 13 bases lay between the germline ends. CDR3 size: 14 residues. CDR3 region: CASSLVGAQGGYTF. For the CDR3, the DNA is TGTGCCAGCAGCTTAGTAGGTGCGCAGGGTGGCTACACCTTC.

This rearrangement joins TRBV27 to TRBJ2-1; D is unclear. Deletions cut 4 bases from V and 6 bases from J, with 10 bases between. CDR1 is MNHEY, CDR2 SMNVEV, per germline (reference sequence). The CDR3 length is 13 residues. CDR3 nucleotide sequence: TGTGCCAGCAGTTCGGGTGTGCTCAATGAGCAGTTCTTC. Translating gives CASSSGVLNEQFF.

The genes are TRBV25-1 and TRBJ2-2; tentatively, D is TRBD2 (5 bases). This CDR3 region has 13 residues. The V and J ends lost 8 bases and 4 bases respectively, with 11 bases between them. Germline V gene lookup returns CDR1 MGHDK and CDR2 SYGVNS. CDR3 nucleotides: TGTGCCAGCCTGGAGGTAGGCACCGGGGAGCTGTTTTTT. Protein product: CASLEVGTGELFF. Filled out from reference TRBV25-1 and TRBJ2-2, the complete variable domain reads EADIYQTPRYLVIGTGKKITLECSQTMGHDKMYWYQQDPGMELHLIHYSYGVNSTEKGDLSSESTVSRIRTEHFPLTLESARPSHTSQYLCASLEVGTGELFFGEGSRLTVL.

J is TRBJ2-3 and V is TRBV2; 12 nucleotides agree with TRBD2. Germline CDR1 SNHLY, CDR2 FYNNEI. The CDR3 extends over 15 amino acids. V lost 6 bases to trimming and J lost 5 bases; unmatched junction nucleotides: 6. Written as DNA, the CDR3 is TGTGCCAGCAGACAGACTAGCGGGAGTGTAGATACGCAGTATTTT. This codes for CASRQTSGSVDTQYF.

This clone was seen only once. This chain uses TRBV7-6 with TRBJ2-1; 14 positions match TRBD2. This CDR3 has 16 residues. Germline CDR1 and CDR2: SGHVS and FNYEAQ. After removal of 5 bases from V and 8 bases from J, the junction contained 8 bases not matched to a gene. The CDR3 sequence: CASSGSGTSGRHEQFF. DNA for the CDR3: TGTGCCAGCAGCGGATCCGGGACTAGCGGGAGACATGAGCAGTTCTTC.

The chain has TRBV5-1 and TRBJ2-5; 11 bases fit TRBD2. J was trimmed by 5 bases and V by 3 bases; bases with no gene match: 6. Germline V gives CDR1 SGHRS, CDR2 YFSETQ. The CDR3 extends over 15 amino acids. The CDR3: CASSSHSGRGETQYF. CDR3 nucleotides: TGCGCCAGCAGCTCGCATAGCGGGAGGGGTGAGACCCAGTACTTC.

The chain uses TRBV21-1 and TRBJ2-7; the table's D call, TRBD2, was not checked against the DNA. TRBV21-1 is a pseudogene segment. This CDR3 is built from 19 residues. The CDR3: CASSVSGGKRGRASVEQYF. CDR3 nucleotides: TGTGCCAGCAGCGTTAGTGGGGGGAAAAGGGGGAGGGCCTCGGTCGAGCAGTACTTC.

V gene TRBV21-1 combines with J gene TRBJ2-2; the D segment call TRBD1 is taken from the table without a DNA check. TRBV21-1 is recorded as a pseudogene. CDR3 length equals 18 residues. CDR3 in DNA: TGTGCCAGCAGCAAAGCGCGGCGATGGGACAAGAACACCGGGGAGCTGTTTTTT. As protein: CASSKARRWDKNTGELFF.

This sequence joins TRBV7-9 and TRBJ2-7; 14 nucleotides line up with TRBD2. V gave up 5 bases and J gave up 7 bases; unmatched junction bases: 7. The CDR3 consists of 15 residues. Germline values: CDR1 SEHNR, CDR2 FQNEAQ (reference sequence). The CDR3: CASSSGTSGSGEQYF. CDR3 DNA sequence: TGTGCCAGCAGCAGCGGGACTAGCGGGAGTGGGGAGCAGTACTTC.

The CDR3 DNA is TGTGCCAGCAGCCGGGACAGGGGGCGTTACGAGCAGTACTTC. Protein product: CASSRDRGRYEQYF. V gene TRBV7-9 combines with J gene TRBJ2-7; TRBD1 matches at 12 bases. In germline, CDR1 is SEHNR, CDR2 FQNEAQ (reference sequence). J gave up 4 bases and V 5 bases, and 3 bases lay outside the gene matches. The CDR3 has 14 amino acids. Combining the CDR3 with reference TRBV7-9 and TRBJ2-7 gives the whole variable domain DTGVSQNPRHKITKRGQNVTFRCDPISEHNRLYWYRQTLGQGPEFLTYFQNEAQLEKSRLLSDRFSAERPKGSFSTLEIQRTEQGDSAMYLCASSRDRGRYEQYFGPGTRLTVT.

V and J are TRBV30 and TRBJ1-2; D may be TRBD1 (6 bases). There are 15 residues in the CDR3. Trimming took 1 base from V and 1 from J, leaving 13 bases between them. The germline V gene has CDR1 GTSNPN and CDR2 SVGIG (reference sequence). Here the CDR3 DNA reads TGTGCCTGGAGTGCCCTCGGACAGCGTAACTATGGCTACACCTTC. Amino acid sequence: CAWSALGQRNYGYTF.